The TCR beta chain under discussion was sequenced for a study of blood T cells in healthy people across ages (dated by TCRdb to 2013 to 2016). For the study in its entirety: In model experiments, template switching captured roughly one uniquely barcoded TCR beta cDNA molecule for every two T cells. For two donors (one aged 18 to 30 and one aged 80 or older), the study analyzed two additional independent replicas of 1 million unique cDNA reads from the same blood draw. The study measured age-related changes in TCR beta repertoire diversity using deep sequencing normalized with unique cDNA molecular identifiers. Donors were grouped into four age groups: young (average approximately 15 years), middle-aged (39), aged (about 60) and long-lived (around 80). To avoid experimental bias, donors of different ages were randomly spread across the sequencing lanes. General findings and caveats noted by the study authors: Compared with the aged group, the long-lived group had more naive CD4+ T cells, fewer expanded clones and increased TCR diversity, a pattern suggesting age selection. A strong correlation was found between observed TCR beta diversity and the percentage of naive T cells measured by flow cytometry. Since profiling was done on bulk unsorted PBMCs, naive and antigen-experienced compartments could not be conclusively compared. Estimates of total diversity based on one million sequenced T cells were considered lower bounds and underestimates. Observed TCR beta diversity per million T cells fell roughly linearly with age, and a significant reduction was already apparent by age around 40. Because donor CMV infection status was unknown, age-related changes in expanded clonotypes were potentially confounded.

The V and J ends are trimmed by 2 bases and 6 bases, leaving 11 bases between them. For CDR1 and CDR2, the germline V gene (reference sequence) lists LGHDT and YNNKEL. The CDR3 is made up of 14 amino acids, end residues included. Of the read, only the CDR3 DNA is kept; its 42 bases are in frame from base 1. On this clonotype: It lacks a known antigen. A much larger clone is a single base away; this may be a read error. The CDR3 does not close with the conserved phenylalanine or tryptophan, likely indicating a read error.

Libraries were made using 5' RACE. The data were produced on an Illumina HiSeq 2500. The second PCR ran for about 6 to 11 cycles and used a J-beta primer mix along with a sample-barcoded 5' primer. Each TCR beta cDNA molecule received a unique molecular identifier from a template-switch 5' adaptor carrying 12 random nucleotides. Each sample yielded at least 3 million CDR3-containing paired-end reads. First-strand cDNA was synthesized from all RNA with the Mint cDNA synthesis kit, primed by a TRBC-specific oligonucleotide. Following uracil-DNA glycosylase treatment, a first 18-cycle PCR with universal primers M1SS and BC2_uni_R was performed on all cDNA. In the paper's pipeline: Normalization of each sample was performed by random selection of 1 million high-quality reads, each carrying a distinct molecular identifier. Instead of being binned into consensus sequences, reads that shared molecular identifiers were thrown out. MiTCR, run with a Q25 quality threshold and the strictest error-elimination algorithm, handled CDR3 identification, clonotype clustering and error correction. A nonparametric unseen species model with Euler transformation was used to estimate a lower bound on total TCR beta diversity. Through fastp at Q25 and MiXCR, TCRdb rebuilt clones from the public reads, retaining in-frame beta chains. Rows are combined by CDR3 protein, so each entry shows the most common genes and DNA. It is TCRdb's table, rather than the study itself, that gives the V and J calls and clone size. The sample table records 550,000 to 650,000 distinct CDR3 sequences; 25% to 30% of these occur just once. Of the sample, approximately 14% falls within the top ten clones.

The approximately 40 donors, aged roughly 6 to 100 years, were systemically healthy Caucasian individuals from Russia. Ten milliliters of peripheral blood were drawn from each donor into EDTA-treated Vacutainer tubes. Ficoll-Paque density-gradient centrifugation was used to isolate PBMCs, with at least 6.5 million per sample. Trizol reagent was used to extract total RNA from the PBMCs, yielding at least 5.5 micrograms per sample. For every donor, flow cytometry on a PBMC aliquot measured the percentage of naive CD45RAhigh/CD27high T cells. The chain joins TRBV3-1 to TRBJ1-5, and TRBD1 may be the D gene, going by 5 matching bases. The material sequenced was blood. The clonotype comes from a woman of 80 years or more in good health. The DNA reads TGTGCCAGCAGCCAAAGGGGAGGCTCTCAGCCCCAGCATTTA. Its translation is CASSQRGGSQPQHL.